Sequencing of this T cell receptor beta chain was carried out in a study of blood T cell repertoires in COVID-19. About the research overall: Nucleic acid was either cDNA or gDNA, and it came from T cells, B-cell-depleted T cells, or PBMCs.

The CDR3 loop spans 15 amino acids. Trimming removed 2 bases from V and 5 bases from J; junction bases left unmatched: 6. From germline, CDR1 is WNHNN and CDR2 SYGVQD (reference sequence). TCRdb keeps only in-frame clones here, not all; method: immunoSEQ multiplex PCR. The data contain some 270,000 clones, around 81% of them seen just once; the ten biggest clones take up about 3.5%. This clone has ten or more counts. The rearrangement links TRBV10-1 to TRBJ2-3; 8 positions agree with TRBD2. The TCR was taken from a man aged 45-65 years who had recovered from COVID-19. Sequenced input: PBMCs or T cells enriched from blood (not recorded which). As DNA, the CDR3 is TGCGCCAGCAGTGAGAGCGGGGGCAAGGGAGATACGCAGTATTTT. Translation: CASSESGGKGDTQYF.